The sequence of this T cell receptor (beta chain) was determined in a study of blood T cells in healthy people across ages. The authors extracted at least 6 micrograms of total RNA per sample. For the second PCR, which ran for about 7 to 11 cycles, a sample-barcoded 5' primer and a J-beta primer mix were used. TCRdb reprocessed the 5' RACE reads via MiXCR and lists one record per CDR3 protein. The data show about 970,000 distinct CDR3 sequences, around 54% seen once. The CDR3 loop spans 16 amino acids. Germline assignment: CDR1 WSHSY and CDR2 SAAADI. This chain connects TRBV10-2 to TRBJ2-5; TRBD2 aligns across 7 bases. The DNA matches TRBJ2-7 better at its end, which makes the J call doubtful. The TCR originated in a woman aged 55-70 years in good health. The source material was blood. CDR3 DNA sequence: TGCGCCAGCAGCGACCGAGGGAGGGGTATCGACTACGAGCAGTACTTC. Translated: CASSDRGRGIDYEQYF.